The present entry profiles one TCR beta chain with its context. The data are from a study of blood T cell repertoires in COVID-19. Measured with immunoSEQ multiplex PCR; TCRdb has only the in-frame clones, and not every one. The sample lists 180,000 or so clones, around 86% occurring once. Input material: peripheral blood. The clonotype was recovered from a man aged 18 to 30 with acute or convalescent COVID-19.

The CDR3 bases are TGTGCCAGCAGCCCCAGGGGTCAGGGGAGCACAGATACGCAGTATTTT. Its protein is CASSPRGQGSTDTQYF. The V call is TRBV5-5, the J call TRBJ2-3, with a weak D call TRBD1 (6 bases). Germline CDR1 is SGHKS and CDR2 is YYEKEE (reference sequence). CDR3 size: 16 residues. Trimming took 4 bases from V and 0 from J, leaving 15 bases between them.